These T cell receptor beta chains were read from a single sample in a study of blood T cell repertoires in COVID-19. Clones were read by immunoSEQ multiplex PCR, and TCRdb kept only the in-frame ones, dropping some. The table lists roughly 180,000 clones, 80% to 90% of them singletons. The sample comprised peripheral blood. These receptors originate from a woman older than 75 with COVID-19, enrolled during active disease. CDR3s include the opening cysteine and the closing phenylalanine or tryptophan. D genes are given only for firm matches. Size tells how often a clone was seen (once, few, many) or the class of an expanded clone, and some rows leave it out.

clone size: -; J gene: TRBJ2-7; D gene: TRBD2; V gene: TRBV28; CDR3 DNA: TGTGCCAGCAGTCAGCCTACTAGCGGGAGTTGGGGCGAGCAGTACTTC; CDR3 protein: CASSQPTSGSWGEQYF
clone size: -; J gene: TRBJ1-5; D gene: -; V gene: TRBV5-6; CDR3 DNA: TGTGCCAGCAGCTTGTTTCGAGGGCTGGACAATCAGCCCCAGCATTTT; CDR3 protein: CASSLFRGLDNQPQHF
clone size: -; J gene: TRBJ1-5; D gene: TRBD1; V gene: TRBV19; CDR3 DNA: TGTGCCAGTAGTGCAGGGGGCCGCAATCAGCCCCAGCATTTT; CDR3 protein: CASSAGGRNQPQHF
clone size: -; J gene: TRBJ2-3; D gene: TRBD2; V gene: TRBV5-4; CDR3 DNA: TGTGCCAGCAGCTTGGGGGGCAGCGGGGGCACAGATACGCAGTATTTT; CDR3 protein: CASSLGGSGGTDTQYF
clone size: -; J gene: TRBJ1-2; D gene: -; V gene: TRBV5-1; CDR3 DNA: TGCGCCAGCAGCAACCGGGACTATGGCTACACCTTC; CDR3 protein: CASSNRDYGYTF
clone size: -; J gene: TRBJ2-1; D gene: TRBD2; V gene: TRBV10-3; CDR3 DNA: TGTGCCATCAGCAGCGGGAGAGGGTACAATGAGCAGTTCTTC; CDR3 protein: CAISSGRGYNEQFF
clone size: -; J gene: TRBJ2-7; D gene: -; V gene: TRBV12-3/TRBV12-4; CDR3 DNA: TGTGCCAGCAGTTTAACGGACATGGGGCAGTACTTC; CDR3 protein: CASSLTDMGQYF
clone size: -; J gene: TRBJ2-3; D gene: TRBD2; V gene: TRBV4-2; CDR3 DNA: TGTGCCAGCAGCCAACACCCTGGGACTAGGGCAGATACGCAGTATTTT; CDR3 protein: CASSQHPGTRADTQYF
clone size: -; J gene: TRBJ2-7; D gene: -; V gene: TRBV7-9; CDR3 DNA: TGTGCCAGCAGTTCAGACAGGTACGATCCCTACGAGCAGTACTTC; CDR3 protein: CASSSDRYDPYEQYF
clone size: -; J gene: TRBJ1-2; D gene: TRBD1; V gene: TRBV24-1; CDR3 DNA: TGTGCCACCAGTGATTCTCGGACAGGGGGCACCTATGGCTACACCTTC; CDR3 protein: CATSDSRTGGTYGYTF
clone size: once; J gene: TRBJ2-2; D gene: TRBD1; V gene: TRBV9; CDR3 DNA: TGTGCCAGCAGCGAGACAGGGGGCGGGAACACCGGGGAGCTGTTTTTT; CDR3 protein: CASSETGGGNTGELFF
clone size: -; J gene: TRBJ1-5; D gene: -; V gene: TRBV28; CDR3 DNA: TGTGCCAGCAGTTTTGTAGGGGTCAGCAATCAGCCCCAGCATTTT; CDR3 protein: CASSFVGVSNQPQHF
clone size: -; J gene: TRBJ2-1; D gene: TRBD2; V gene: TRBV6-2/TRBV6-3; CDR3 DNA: TGTGCCAGCAGCGCTAGCGGGGGGTTTAATGAGCAGTTCTTC; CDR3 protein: CASSASGGFNEQFF